This passage covers 11 T cell receptor beta chains from one sample sequenced in a study of cytomegalovirus exposure and HLA in healthy donors. The PCR was carried out with 60 Vbeta primers and 13 Jbeta primers. TCRdb's copy holds only in-frame clones and misses some; the assay was immunoSEQ multiplex PCR. Among about 160,000 clones, about 70% were seen once, and the ten largest hold about 2.9%. Sequenced input: PBMCs. The receptors were gathered from a middle-aged woman in good health and CMV-seropositive.

The rearrangement links TRBV5-1 to TRBJ1-1; 7 bases align to TRBD1. The CDR3 sequence is 13 residues long. Germline lookup yields CDR1 SGHRS and CDR2 YFSETQ. J lost 1 base, V lost 5 bases, and 2 bases had no gene match. The DNA of the CDR3 is TGCGCCAGCAGTTGGGACAGGAACACTGAAGCTTTCTTT. Residues: CASSWDRNTEAFF.

The chain is built from TRBV5-3 and TRBJ2-2; TRBD2 matches 7 bases. TRBV5-3 is designated an ORF whose function remains uncertain. The CDR3 spans 16 residues. J lost 4 bases, V lost 4 bases, and 10 bases had no gene match. For the CDR3, the DNA is TGTGCCAGAAGCCACTCATTGACGGGGGGCACCGGGGAGCTGTTTTTT. As protein: CARSHSLTGGTGELFF.

The chain recombines TRBV6-5 with TRBJ2-3, with D hard to call. V was shortened by 2 bases and J by 3 bases, with 12 bases between the two germline ends. The CDR3 loop spans 15 amino acids. CDR1 is MNHEY, CDR2 SVGAGI, per germline. The chain's CDR3 is CASSYVSGLTDTQYF. The CDR3 nucleotides read TGTGCCAGCAGTTACGTTTCCGGGTTGACAGATACGCAGTATTTT.

This clone was recorded a few times. The chain couples TRBV13 to TRBJ2-7; 11 nucleotides match TRBD1. V lost 5 bases and J lost 2; bases outside the gene matches: 11. CDR1 and CDR2 from the germline V gene are PRHDT and FYEKMQ (reference sequence). The CDR3 has 17 amino acids. CDR3 bases: TGTGCCAGCAGCCCCGAGACCCCGGGACAGGGGGCCTACGAGCAGTACTTC. It is translated as CASSPETPGQGAYEQYF.

The chain uses TRBV5-4 and TRBJ1-1; TRBD1 is a possible D gene (5 bases). Trimming shortened V by 4 bases and J by 1 base, and 11 bases separated the two germline ends. CDR1 is SGHNT and CDR2 is YYREEE in the germline V gene (reference sequence). The CDR3 is 14 residues long. The CDR3 bases are TGTGCCAGCAGCCCCACCGGGGGGAACACTGAAGCTTTCTTT. Amino acids: CASSPTGGNTEAFF.

This chain connects TRBV9 to TRBJ2-1, with D unresolved. The CDR3 runs 13 residues. Germline CDR1 reads SGDLS; CDR2 reads YYNGEE. With 4 bases removed from V and 8 bases from J, the gap between germline ends came to 13 bases. CDR3 coding DNA: TGTGCCAGCAGCACCTACTCTACGGATGAGCAGTTCTTC. This translates into CASSTYSTDEQFF.

This clone was detected a few times. The chain combines TRBV5-1 with TRBJ1-1, with D perhaps matching TRBD1 (5 bases). Per the germline V gene, CDR1 is SGHRS and CDR2 is YFSETQ. Deletions cut 2 bases from V and 4 bases from J, with 15 bases between. The CDR3 is made up of 15 amino acids. The CDR3 nucleotides are TGCGCCAGCAGCTTAAGGGAAGGGGTCGGCACTGAAGCTTTCTTT. It is translated as CASSLREGVGTEAFF. The full variable domain, rest sourced from reference TRBV5-1 and TRBJ1-1, is KAGVTQTPRYLIKTRGQQVTLSCSPISGHRSVSWYQQTPGQGLQFLFEYFSETQRNKGNFPGRFSGRQFSNSRSEMNVSTLELGDSALYLCASSLREGVGTEAFFGQGTRLTVV.

The table lists this clone with a few counts. The chain recombines TRBV10-3 with TRBJ2-5; 10 bases agree with TRBD1. J gave up 2 bases and V 10 bases, and 10 bases lay outside the gene matches. CDR1 is ENHRY and CDR2 is SYGVKD in the germline V gene. CDR3 length: 15 residues. In DNA, the CDR3 is TGTGCCACTTCAATCGTGGACAGGGGGCAAGAGACCCAGTACTTC. Its protein is CATSIVDRGQETQYF.

The chain recombines TRBV19 with TRBJ2-1; 7 nucleotides match TRBD2. CDR3 length equals 17 residues. J was trimmed by 0 bases and V by 4 bases; bases with no gene match: 9. In germline, CDR1 is LNHDA, CDR2 SQIVND (reference sequence). As DNA, the CDR3 is TGTGCCAGTAGTACTCCTGGACTAGATGGCTCCTACAATGAGCAGTTCTTC. Amino acids: CASSTPGLDGSYNEQFF.

The chain is built from TRBV13 and TRBJ1-1, with 7 positions matching TRBD1. The CDR3 length is 16 residues. The V gene's germline CDR1 is PRHDT and CDR2 FYEKMQ (reference sequence). The V and J ends lost 5 bases and 2 bases, in that order; junction bases with no gene match: 11. In nucleotides, the CDR3 is TGTGCCAGCAGCGATATCCTCGACAGGGAAAACACTGAAGCTTTCTTT. It is translated as CASSDILDRENTEAFF.

The genes are TRBV4-3 and TRBJ1-2, with TRBD1 identical over 7 bases. Germline trimming cut 1 base from V and 6 bases from J; bases unmatched to any gene: 17. Germline values: CDR1 LGHNA, CDR2 YSLEER. The CDR3 contains 18 residues. CDR3 region: CASSQVTGATRAGNGYTF. The DNA for the CDR3 is TGCGCCAGCAGCCAAGTAACAGGGGCCACCAGGGCTGGCAATGGCTACACCTTC.